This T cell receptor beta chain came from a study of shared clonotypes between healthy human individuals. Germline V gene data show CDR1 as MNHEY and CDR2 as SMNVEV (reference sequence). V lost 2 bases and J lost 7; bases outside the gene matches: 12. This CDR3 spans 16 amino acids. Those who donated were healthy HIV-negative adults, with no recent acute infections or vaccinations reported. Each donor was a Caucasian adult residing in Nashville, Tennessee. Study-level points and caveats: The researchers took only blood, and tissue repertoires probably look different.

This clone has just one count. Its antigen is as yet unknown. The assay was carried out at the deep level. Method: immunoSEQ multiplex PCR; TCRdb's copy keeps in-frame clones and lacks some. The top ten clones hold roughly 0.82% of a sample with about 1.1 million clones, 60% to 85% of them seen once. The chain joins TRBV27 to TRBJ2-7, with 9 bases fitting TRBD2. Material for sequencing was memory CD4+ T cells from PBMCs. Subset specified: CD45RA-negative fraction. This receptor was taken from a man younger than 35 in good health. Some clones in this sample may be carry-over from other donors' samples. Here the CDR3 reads CASSLGGGRGRGEQYF. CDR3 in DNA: TGTGCCAGCAGTTTAGGTGGCGGGAGGGGCAGAGGGGAGCAGTACTTC.